This TCR beta chain is from a study of T cell repertoires in cytomegalovirus infection. As for the study in general: Through public TCR beta signatures, both CMV infection and matching HLA type were indicated. Study-level results: Cumulated frequencies of public TCR beta families served to identify carriers of CMV plus the relevant HLA. Dominating the ex vivo response were HLA-C-restricted CMV-specific TCR beta clonotypes.

This clonotype was detected only a few times. Antigen specificity is unknown. TCRdb passed the reads through MiXCR, listing each CDR3 protein once. Of under 300,000 distinct CDR3 sequences in the sample, around 12% were seen once. The CDR3 loop spans 14 amino acids. CDR1 DFQATT and CDR2 SNEGSKA come from the germline V gene (reference sequence). V lost 2 bases and J 7 bases, leaving 12 bases between the germline ends. What was sequenced was PBMCs. This sequence was found in a human donor in good health (CMV status not recorded). Some clones in this sample may be carry-over from other donors' samples. The rearrangement joins TRBV20-1 to TRBJ1-6, with a weak D call TRBD1 (6 bases). The CDR3 bases are TGCAGTGCTAGATTTACAGGGAACAATTCACCCCTCCACTTT. Amino acids: CSARFTGNNSPLHF.